This TCR beta chain came from a study of cytomegalovirus exposure and HLA in healthy donors. Study details: Researchers found that approximately 80% of 398 genotyped donors fell within the Caucasian-associated ancestry cluster. Study outcomes and limitations: Some V segments could not be told apart, so they were left out, TRBV6-2 and TRBV6-3 among them. The authors judged a highly shared variant cluster likely a sequencing artifact.

A multiplex PCR was run with 60 Vbeta primers and 13 Jbeta primers. Some clones are missing from TCRdb's copy, which holds only in-frame ones; the method was immunoSEQ multiplex PCR. The top ten hold 2.4% of the sample, which has over 150,000 clones, roughly 80% seen once. The CDR3 length is 16 residues. With V trimmed by 3 bases and J by 1 base, 2 bases remained unmatched. Germline values: CDR1 LGHNA, CDR2 YSLEER. This clone turned up a few times. No antigen is known for it. This sequence joins TRBV4-3 and TRBJ2-2; 10 bases fit TRBD2. The sample was PBMCs. This TCR derives from a male donor in good health and CMV-seronegative. This chain's CDR3 is CASSQSSGGNTGELFF. For the CDR3, the DNA is TGCGCCAGCAGCCAGTCTAGCGGGGGGAACACCGGGGAGCTGTTTTTT.